This T cell receptor beta chain came from a study of vaccination and CD4 T cells after COVID-19. The treatment denotes: approximately 10-day PBMC culture with coronavirus spike peptide pools or control peptides (ViraFEST assay). To note about this clonotype: Its antigen is as yet unknown.

Cultured CD4+ T-cell DNA underwent Oncomine TCR Beta short-read sequencing. From the PCR reads, TCRdb called clonotypes with MiXCR, one entry per CDR3 protein. The sample includes around 17,000 distinct CDR3 sequences, 35% of them seen just once. The material sequenced was cultured CD4+ T cells from blood. The receptor's source is a human donor with COVID-19.

The CDR3 DNA reads TGTGCCAGCAGCATCGGGACAGGGGGGCCAGATACGCAGTATTTT. Its protein is CASSIGTGGPDTQYF. This sequence joins TRBV5-8 and TRBJ2-3; 11 nucleotides line up with TRBD1. Germline CDR1 reads SGHTS; CDR2 reads YDEGEE. The CDR3 totals 15 residues. V was clipped by 4 bases and J by 4 bases; unmatched bases: 5.